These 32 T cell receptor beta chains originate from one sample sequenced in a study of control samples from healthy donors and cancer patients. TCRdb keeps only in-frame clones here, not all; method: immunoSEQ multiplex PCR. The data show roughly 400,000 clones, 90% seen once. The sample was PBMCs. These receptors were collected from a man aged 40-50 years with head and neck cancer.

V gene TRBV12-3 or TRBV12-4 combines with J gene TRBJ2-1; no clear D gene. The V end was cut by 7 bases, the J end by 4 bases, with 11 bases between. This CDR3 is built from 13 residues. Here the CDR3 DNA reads TGTGCCAGCACCCTGGCCACTTACAATGAGCAGTTCTTC. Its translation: CASTLATYNEQFF.

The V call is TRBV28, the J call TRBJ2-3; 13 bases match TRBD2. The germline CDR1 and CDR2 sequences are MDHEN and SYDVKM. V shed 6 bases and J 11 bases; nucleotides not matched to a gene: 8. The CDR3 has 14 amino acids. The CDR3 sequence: CASRPGLAGKGQYF. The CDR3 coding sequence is TGTGCCAGCAGGCCGGGACTAGCGGGGAAAGGGCAGTATTTT.

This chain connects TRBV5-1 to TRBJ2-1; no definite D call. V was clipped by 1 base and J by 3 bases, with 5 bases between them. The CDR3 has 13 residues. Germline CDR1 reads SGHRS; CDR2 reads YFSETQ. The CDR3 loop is CASSLPSYNEQFF. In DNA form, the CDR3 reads TGCGCCAGCAGCTTGCCGAGCTACAATGAGCAGTTCTTC.

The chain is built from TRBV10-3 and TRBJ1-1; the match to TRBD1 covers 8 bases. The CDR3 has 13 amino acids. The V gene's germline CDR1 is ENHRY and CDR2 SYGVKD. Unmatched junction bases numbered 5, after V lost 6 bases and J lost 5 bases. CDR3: CAIRYRGDTEAFF. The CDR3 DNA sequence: TGTGCCATCAGATACAGGGGGGATACTGAAGCTTTCTTT.

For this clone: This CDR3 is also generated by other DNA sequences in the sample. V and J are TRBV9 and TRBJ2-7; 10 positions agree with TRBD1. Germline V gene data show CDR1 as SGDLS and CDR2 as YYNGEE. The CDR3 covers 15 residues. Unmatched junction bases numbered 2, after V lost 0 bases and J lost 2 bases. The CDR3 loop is CASSVGDRGAYEQYF. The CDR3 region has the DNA TGTGCCAGCAGCGTAGGGGACAGGGGCGCCTACGAGCAGTACTTC.

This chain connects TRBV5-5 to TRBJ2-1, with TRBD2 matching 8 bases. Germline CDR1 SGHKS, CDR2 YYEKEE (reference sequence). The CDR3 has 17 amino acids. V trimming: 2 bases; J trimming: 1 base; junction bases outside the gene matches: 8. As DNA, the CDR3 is TGTGCCAGCAGCTTTAGGAGCGGGAGCCTTTCCTACAATGAGCAGTTCTTC. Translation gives CASSFRSGSLSYNEQFF. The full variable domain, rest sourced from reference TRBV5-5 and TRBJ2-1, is DAGVTQSPTHLIKTRGQQVTLRCSPISGHKSVSWYQQVLGQGPQFIFQYYEKEERGRGNFPDRFSARQFPNYSSELNVNALLLGDSALYLCASSFRSGSLSYNEQFFGPGTRLTVL.

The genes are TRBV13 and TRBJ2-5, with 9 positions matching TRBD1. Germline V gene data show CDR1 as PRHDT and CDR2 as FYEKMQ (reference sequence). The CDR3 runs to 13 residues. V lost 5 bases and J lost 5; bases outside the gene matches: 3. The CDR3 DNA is TGTGCCAGCAGCGGGGACAGGGTGGAGACCCAGTACTTC. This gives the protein CASSGDRVETQYF.

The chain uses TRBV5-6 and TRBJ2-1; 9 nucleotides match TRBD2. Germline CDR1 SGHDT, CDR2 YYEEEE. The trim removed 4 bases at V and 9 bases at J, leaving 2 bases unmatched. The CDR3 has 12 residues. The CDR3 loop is CASSTLAGEQFF. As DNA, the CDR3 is TGTGCCAGCAGCACACTAGCGGGTGAGCAGTTCTTC.

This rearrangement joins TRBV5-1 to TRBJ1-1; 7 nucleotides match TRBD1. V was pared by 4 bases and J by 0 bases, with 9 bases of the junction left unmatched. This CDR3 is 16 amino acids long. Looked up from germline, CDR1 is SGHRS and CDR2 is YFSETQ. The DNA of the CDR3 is TGCGCCAGCAGCAACGGACAGGCCACCATGAACACTGAAGCTTTCTTT. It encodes CASSNGQATMNTEAFF.

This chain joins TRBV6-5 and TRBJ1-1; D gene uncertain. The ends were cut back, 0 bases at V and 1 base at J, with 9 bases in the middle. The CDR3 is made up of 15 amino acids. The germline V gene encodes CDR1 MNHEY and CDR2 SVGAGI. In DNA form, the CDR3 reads TGTGCCAGCAGTTACTCGGGCCGCTCGAACACTGAAGCTTTCTTT. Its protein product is CASSYSGRSNTEAFF.

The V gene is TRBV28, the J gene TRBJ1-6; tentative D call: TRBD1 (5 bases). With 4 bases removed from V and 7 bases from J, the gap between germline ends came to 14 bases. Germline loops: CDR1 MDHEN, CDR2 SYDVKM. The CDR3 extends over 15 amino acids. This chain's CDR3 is CASSSSLDKNSPLHF. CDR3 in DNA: TGTGCCAGCAGTTCGTCCCTGGACAAGAATTCACCCCTCCACTTT. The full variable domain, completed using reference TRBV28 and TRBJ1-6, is DVKVTQSSRYLVKRTGEKVFLECVQDMDHENMFWYRQDPGLGLRLIYFSYDVKMKEKGDIPEGYSVSREKKERFSLILESASTNQTSMYLCASSSSLDKNSPLHFGNGTRLTVT.

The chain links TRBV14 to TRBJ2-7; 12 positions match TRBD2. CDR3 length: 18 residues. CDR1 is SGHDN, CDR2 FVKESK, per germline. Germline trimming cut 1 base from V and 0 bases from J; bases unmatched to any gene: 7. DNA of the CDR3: TGTGCCAGCAGCCAAGCTCGACTAGCGGGGGACTACTCCTACGAGCAGTACTTC. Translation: CASSQARLAGDYSYEQYF.

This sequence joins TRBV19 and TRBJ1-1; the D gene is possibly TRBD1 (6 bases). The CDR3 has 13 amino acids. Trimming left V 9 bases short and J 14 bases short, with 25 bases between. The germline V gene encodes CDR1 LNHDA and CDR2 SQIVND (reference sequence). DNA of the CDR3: TGTGCCAGCAGTGATCGCGCACAGGGAAGCGCATTCTTT. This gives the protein CASSDRAQGSAFF.

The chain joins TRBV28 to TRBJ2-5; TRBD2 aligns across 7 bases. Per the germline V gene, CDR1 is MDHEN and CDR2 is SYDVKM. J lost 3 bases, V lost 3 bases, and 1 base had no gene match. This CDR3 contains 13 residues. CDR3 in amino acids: CASSFGGEETQYF. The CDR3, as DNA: TGTGCCAGCAGTTTTGGGGGGGAAGAGACCCAGTACTTC.

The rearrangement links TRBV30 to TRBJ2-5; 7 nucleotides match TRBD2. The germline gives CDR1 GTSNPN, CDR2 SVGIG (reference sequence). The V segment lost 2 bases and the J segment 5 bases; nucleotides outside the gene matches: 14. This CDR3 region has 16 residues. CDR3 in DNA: TGTGCCTGGAGTTTACAGCGGGCCAGCGGGATGGAGACCCAGTACTTC. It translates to CAWSLQRASGMETQYF.

CDR3 amino acids: CASSPWTDPTDTQYF. CDR3 sequence (DNA): TGCGCCAGCAGCCCCTGGACAGACCCCACAGATACGCAGTATTTT. J is TRBJ2-3 and V is TRBV5-1; a weak D match, TRBD1 (6 bases). The CDR3 consists of 15 residues. The V gene's germline CDR1 is SGHRS and CDR2 YFSETQ. V lost 4 bases and J 2 bases, leaving 14 bases between the germline ends.

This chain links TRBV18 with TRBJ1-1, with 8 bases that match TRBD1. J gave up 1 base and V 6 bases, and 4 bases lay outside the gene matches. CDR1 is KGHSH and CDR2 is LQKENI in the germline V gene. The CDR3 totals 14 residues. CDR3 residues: CASSIGQGNTEAFF. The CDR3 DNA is TGTGCCAGCTCGATCGGACAGGGGAACACTGAAGCTTTCTTT. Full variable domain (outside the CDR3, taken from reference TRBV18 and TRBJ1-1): NAGVMQNPRHLVRRRGQEARLRCSPMKGHSHVYWYRQLPEEGLKFMVYLQKENIIDESGMPKERFSAEFPKEGPSILRIQQVVRGDSAAYFCASSIGQGNTEAFFGQGTRLTVV.

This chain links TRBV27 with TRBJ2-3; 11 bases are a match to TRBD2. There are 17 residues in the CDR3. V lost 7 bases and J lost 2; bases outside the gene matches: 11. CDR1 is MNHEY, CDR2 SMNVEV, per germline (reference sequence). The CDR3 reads CASTPGRLAGSTDTQYF. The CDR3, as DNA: TGTGCCAGCACCCCCGGAAGACTAGCGGGATCCACAGATACGCAGTATTTT.

The CDR3, as DNA: TGTGCCAGCAGCTTAGATTCCGGACAGTTATACGAGCAGTACTTC. Its protein product is CASSLDSGQLYEQYF. This sequence joins TRBV11-2 and TRBJ2-7; maybe TRBD1 (6 bases). The CDR3 has 15 amino acids. Germline CDR1 and CDR2: SGHAT and FQNNGV. Between the trimmed V and J ends, which lost 0 bases and 4 bases, there was a span of 13 bases.

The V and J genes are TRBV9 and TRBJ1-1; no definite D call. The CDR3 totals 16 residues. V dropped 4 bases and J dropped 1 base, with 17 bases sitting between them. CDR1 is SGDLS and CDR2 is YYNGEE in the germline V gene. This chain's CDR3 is CASSHPFGQKNTEAFF. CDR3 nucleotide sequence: TGTGCCAGCAGCCACCCATTTGGTCAGAAGAACACTGAAGCTTTCTTT.

The CDR3 is CASSLRAGGNTGELFF. CDR3 nucleotides: TGTGCCAGCAGCTTACGAGCGGGAGGGAACACCGGGGAGCTGTTTTTT. The V gene is TRBV11-1, the J gene TRBJ2-2; 9 nucleotides line up with TRBD2. This CDR3 spans 16 amino acids. V was clipped by 2 bases and J by 1 base; unmatched bases: 2. Germline V CDR1 and CDR2: SGHAT, FQDESV (reference sequence).

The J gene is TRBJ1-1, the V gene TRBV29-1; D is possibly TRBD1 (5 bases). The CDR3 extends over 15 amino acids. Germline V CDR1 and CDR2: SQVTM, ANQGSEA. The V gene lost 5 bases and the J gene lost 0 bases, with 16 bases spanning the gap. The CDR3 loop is CSVWVTGTLNTEAFF. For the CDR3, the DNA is TGCAGCGTTTGGGTCACTGGGACTCTGAACACTGAAGCTTTCTTT.

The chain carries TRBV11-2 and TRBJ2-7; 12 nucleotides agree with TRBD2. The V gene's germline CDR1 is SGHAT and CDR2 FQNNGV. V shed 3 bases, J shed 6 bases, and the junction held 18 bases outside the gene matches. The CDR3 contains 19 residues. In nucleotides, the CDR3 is TGTGCCAGCAGCTTCCGCCCTGGGTCTAGCGGGAGGGCCCTTCCCGAGCAGTACTTC. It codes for CASSFRPGSSGRALPEQYF.

The DNA for the CDR3 is TGTGCCATCAGTGGGACTAGCGGGGTAGACACCGGGGAGCTGTTTTTT. It encodes CAISGTSGVDTGELFF. V usage is TRBV10-3 and J usage is TRBJ2-2, with TRBD2 matching 12 bases. V dropped 4 bases and J dropped 3; count of bases not matched to a gene: 3. The germline gives CDR1 ENHRY, CDR2 SYGVKD. The CDR3 contains 16 residues.

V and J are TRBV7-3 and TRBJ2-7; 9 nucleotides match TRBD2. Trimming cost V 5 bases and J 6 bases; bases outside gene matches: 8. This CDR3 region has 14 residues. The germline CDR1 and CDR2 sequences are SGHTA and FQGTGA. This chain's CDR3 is CASSGAGGPSEQYF. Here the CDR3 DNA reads TGTGCCAGCAGCGGCGCGGGGGGGCCGAGCGAGCAGTACTTC.

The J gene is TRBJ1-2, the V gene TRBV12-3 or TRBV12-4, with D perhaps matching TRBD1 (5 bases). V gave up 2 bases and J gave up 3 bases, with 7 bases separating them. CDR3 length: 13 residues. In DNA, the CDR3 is TGTGCCAGCAGTTTAAAGGGACACTATGGCTACACCTTC. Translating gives CASSLKGHYGYTF.

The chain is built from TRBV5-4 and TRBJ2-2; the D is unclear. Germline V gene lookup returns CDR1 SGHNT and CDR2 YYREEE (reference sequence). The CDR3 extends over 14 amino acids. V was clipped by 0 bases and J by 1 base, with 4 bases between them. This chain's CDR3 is CASSLGQNTGELFF. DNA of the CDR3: TGTGCCAGCAGCTTGGGTCAGAACACCGGGGAGCTGTTTTTT.

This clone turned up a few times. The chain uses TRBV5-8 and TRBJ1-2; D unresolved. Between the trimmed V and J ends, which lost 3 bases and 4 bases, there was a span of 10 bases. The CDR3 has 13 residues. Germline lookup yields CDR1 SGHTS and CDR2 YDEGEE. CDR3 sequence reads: CASSSQPAYGYTF. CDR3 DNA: TGTGCCAGCAGCTCGCAGCCAGCCTATGGCTACACCTTC.

The chain's CDR3 is CASRSGWKNTEAFF. The CDR3 bases are TGTGCCAGCAGATCAGGGTGGAAAAACACTGAAGCTTTCTTT. V is TRBV7-9 and J is TRBJ1-1; D possibly corresponds to TRBD1 (5 bases). Germline V lookup: CDR1 SEHNR, CDR2 FQNEAQ (reference sequence). This CDR3 has 14 amino acids. Trimming took off 6 bases at V and 2 bases at J, with 13 bases between the two ends. The full variable domain, its missing parts supplied by reference TRBV7-9 and TRBJ1-1, is DTGVSQNPRHKITKRGQNVTFRCDPISEHNRLYWYRQTLGQGPEFLTYFQNEAQLEKSRLLSDRFSAERPKGSFSTLEIQRTEQGDSAMYLCASRSGWKNTEAFFGQGTRLTVV.

CDR3 amino acids: CASSIEYLGTGSNQPQHF. The CDR3 DNA reads as TGTGCCAGCAGCATCGAATATCTAGGGACAGGGAGCAATCAGCCCCAGCATTTT. The chain joins TRBV7-9 to TRBJ1-5; 9 bases align to TRBD1. The CDR3 sequence is 18 residues long. The junction had 12 bases not matched to a gene; V was cut back by 5 bases and J by 1 base. Germline V gene data show CDR1 as SEHNR and CDR2 as FQNEAQ (reference sequence).

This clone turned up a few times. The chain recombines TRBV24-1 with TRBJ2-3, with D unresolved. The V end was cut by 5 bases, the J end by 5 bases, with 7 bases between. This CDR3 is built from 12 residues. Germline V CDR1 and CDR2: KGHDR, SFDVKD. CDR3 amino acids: CATSANRDTQYF. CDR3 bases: TGTGCCACCAGTGCAAACAGAGATACGCAGTATTTT.

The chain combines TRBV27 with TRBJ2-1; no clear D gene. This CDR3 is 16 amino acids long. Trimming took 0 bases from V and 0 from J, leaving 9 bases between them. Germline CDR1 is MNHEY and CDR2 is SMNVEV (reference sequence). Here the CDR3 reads CASSLSNGFSYNEQFF. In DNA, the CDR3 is TGTGCCAGCAGTTTATCGAATGGGTTCTCCTACAATGAGCAGTTCTTC.